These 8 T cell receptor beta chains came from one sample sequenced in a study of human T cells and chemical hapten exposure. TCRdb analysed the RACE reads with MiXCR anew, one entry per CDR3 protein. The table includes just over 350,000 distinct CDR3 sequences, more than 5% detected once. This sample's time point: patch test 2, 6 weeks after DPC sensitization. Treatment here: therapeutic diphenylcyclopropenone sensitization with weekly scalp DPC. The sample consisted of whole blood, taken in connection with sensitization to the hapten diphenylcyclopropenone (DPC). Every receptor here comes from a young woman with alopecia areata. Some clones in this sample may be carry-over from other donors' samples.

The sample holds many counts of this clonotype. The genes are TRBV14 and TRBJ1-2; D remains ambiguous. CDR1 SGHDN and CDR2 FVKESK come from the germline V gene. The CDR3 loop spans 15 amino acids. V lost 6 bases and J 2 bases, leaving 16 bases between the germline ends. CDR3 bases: TGTGCCAGCAGTCCTAAGGGCGCGGTGAACTATGGCTACACCTTC. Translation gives CASSPKGAVNYGYTF.

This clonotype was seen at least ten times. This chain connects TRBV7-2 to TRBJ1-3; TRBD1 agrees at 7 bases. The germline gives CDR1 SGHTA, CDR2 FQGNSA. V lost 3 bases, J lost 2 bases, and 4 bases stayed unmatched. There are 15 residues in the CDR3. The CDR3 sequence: CASSFGTAAGNTIYF. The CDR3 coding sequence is TGTGCCAGCAGCTTCGGGACAGCCGCTGGAAACACCATATATTTT.

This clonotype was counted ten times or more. The CDR3 nucleotides read TGTGCCAGTAATCCCCCTTTTGCAGGTGCCTCTGGAAACACCATATATTTT. Translating gives CASNPPFAGASGNTIYF. The chain couples TRBV2 to TRBJ1-3; D is uncertain. Germline V gene sequence: CDR1 SNHLY, CDR2 FYNNEI. This CDR3 is 17 amino acids long. V shed 9 bases and J shed 0 bases, with 21 bases lying between them.

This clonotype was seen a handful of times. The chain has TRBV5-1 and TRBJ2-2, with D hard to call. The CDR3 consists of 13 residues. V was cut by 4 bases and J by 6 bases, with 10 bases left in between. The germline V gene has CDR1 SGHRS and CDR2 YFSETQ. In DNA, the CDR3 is TGCGCCAGCAGCCCCGGGCCATCCGGGGAGCTGTTTTTT. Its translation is CASSPGPSGELFF. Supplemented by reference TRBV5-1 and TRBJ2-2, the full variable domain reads KAGVTQTPRYLIKTRGQQVTLSCSPISGHRSVSWYQQTPGQGLQFLFEYFSETQRNKGNFPGRFSGRQFSNSRSEMNVSTLELGDSALYLCASSPGPSGELFFGEGSRLTVL.

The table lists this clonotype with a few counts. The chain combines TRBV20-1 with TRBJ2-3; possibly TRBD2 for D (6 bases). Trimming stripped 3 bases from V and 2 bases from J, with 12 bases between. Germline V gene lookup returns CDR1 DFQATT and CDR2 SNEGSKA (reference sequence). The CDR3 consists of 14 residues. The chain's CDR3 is CSASGPDYTDTQYF. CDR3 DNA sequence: TGCAGTGCTAGCGGCCCGGACTACACAGATACGCAGTATTTT.

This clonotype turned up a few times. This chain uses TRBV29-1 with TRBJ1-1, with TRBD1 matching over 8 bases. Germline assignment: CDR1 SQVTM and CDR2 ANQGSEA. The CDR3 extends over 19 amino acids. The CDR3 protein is CTVKSNGGGTGTLGTEAFF. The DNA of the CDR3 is TGCACAGTGAAATCTAATGGTGGGGGGACAGGAACACTGGGGACTGAAGCTTTCTTT.

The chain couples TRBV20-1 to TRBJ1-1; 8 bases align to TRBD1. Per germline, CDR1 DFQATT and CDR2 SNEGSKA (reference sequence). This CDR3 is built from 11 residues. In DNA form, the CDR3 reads TGCAGCGCCAGGGGGCTCACTGAAGCTTTCTTT. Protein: CSARGLTEAFF.

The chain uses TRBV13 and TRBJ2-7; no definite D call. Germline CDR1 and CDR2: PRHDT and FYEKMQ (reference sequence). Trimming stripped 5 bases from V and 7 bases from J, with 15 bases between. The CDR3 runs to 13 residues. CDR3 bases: TGTGCCAGCAGCCCCGGGCCCAACCAGGAGCAGTACTTC. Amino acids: CASSPGPNQEQYF.